The clone carrying this T cell receptor (beta chain) was counted ten times or more. Its antigen remains unknown. This sample stems from a study of early T cells in non-severe SARS-CoV-2 infection. Regarding the study as a whole: CD4 and private specificities were missed by VDJdb matching, which favored anti-spike CD8 responses.

This CDR3 is 15 amino acids long. The V and J ends lost 3 bases and 2 bases respectively, with 13 bases between them. TCRdb used MiXCR to reprocess the 5' RACE reads, holding one entry per CDR3 protein. The table records about 30,000 distinct CDR3 sequences, less than 6% of them present only once. The V and J genes are TRBV12-3 or TRBV12-4 and TRBJ1-1; D is unclear. The sequenced sample was whole blood, obtained at baseline. The sequence derives from an adult who was a healthcare worker with PCR-confirmed SARS-CoV-2 infection or an uninfected control (not recorded which). The CDR3 nucleotides read TGTGCCAGCAGTTTCGGAGGGAGACTTAACACTGAAGCTTTCTTT. It codes for CASSFGGRLNTEAFF.